These T cell receptor beta chains were read from a single sample in a study of regulatory T cells in long-lasting Graves disease. TCRdb re-analysed the multiplex PCR reads in MiXCR, keeping a single row per CDR3 protein. The table records some 500,000 distinct CDR3 sequences, around an eighth of them present only once. These sequences were also reported in another study, on T cells in Graves' hyperthyroidism and ophthalmopathy.

Sample: peripheral blood mononuclear cells (PBMCs), taken at new diagnosis, from a patient treated with antithyroid drugs. The source is a man aged 30-40 years with Graves disease. Each CDR3 is given with its conserved first and last residue. The order of the fields is V gene, J gene, CDR3 protein.

V gene: TRBV25-1
J gene: TRBJ2-5
CDR3 protein: CASSVTAGIQETQYF

V gene: TRBV20-1
J gene: TRBJ2-7
CDR3 protein: CSASGTSGTKGDEQYF

V gene: TRBV5-1
J gene: TRBJ2-7
CDR3 protein: CASSKLGGQGQYEQYF

V gene: TRBV6-1
J gene: TRBJ1-1
CDR3 protein: CASSKMNTEAFF

V gene: TRBV12-3/TRBV12-4
J gene: TRBJ2-3
CDR3 protein: CASSPRLAGADTQYF

V gene: TRBV20-1
J gene: TRBJ2-5
CDR3 protein: CSATGTSGGRETQYF

V gene: TRBV3-1
J gene: TRBJ2-7
CDR3 protein: CASSPRTGPSYEQYF

V gene: TRBV20-1
J gene: TRBJ2-5
CDR3 protein: CSANTGVRETQYF

V gene: TRBV20-1
J gene: TRBJ2-1
CDR3 protein: CSAIGDRGGNEQFF

V gene: TRBV11-2
J gene: TRBJ2-5
CDR3 protein: CASSFSGTTQETQYF

V gene: TRBV27
J gene: TRBJ2-3
CDR3 protein: CATCRGGTSGRDTQYF

V gene: TRBV5-5
J gene: TRBJ2-1
CDR3 protein: CASSLVASGSVSYNEQFF

V gene: TRBV24-1
J gene: TRBJ2-7
CDR3 protein: CAREGTYEQYF

V gene: TRBV28
J gene: TRBJ2-5
CDR3 protein: CASTMGGSGADRTQYF

V gene: TRBV14
J gene: TRBJ2-7
CDR3 protein: CASSHLAGAYEQYF

V gene: TRBV20-1
J gene: TRBJ2-2
CDR3 protein: CSARARGAGELFF

V gene: TRBV20-1
J gene: TRBJ2-3
CDR3 protein: CSAPRGLGTDTQYF

V gene: TRBV2
J gene: TRBJ1-5
CDR3 protein: CASSEGDSRNQPQHF

V gene: TRBV20-1
J gene: TRBJ2-1
CDR3 protein: CSARDSTARVNEQFF

V gene: TRBV5-1
J gene: TRBJ2-7
CDR3 protein: CASSPVEGGTYEQYF

V gene: TRBV24-1
J gene: TRBJ2-1
CDR3 protein: CATFDPRNEQFF

V gene: TRBV12-3/TRBV12-4
J gene: TRBJ2-3
CDR3 protein: CASSLYPPRDGTDTQYF

V gene: TRBV25-1
J gene: TRBJ2-2
CDR3 protein: CASEGTSGRVVAGELFF

V gene: TRBV7-8
J gene: TRBJ2-7
CDR3 protein: CASSLPRFRAYEQYF

V gene: TRBV6-2/TRBV6-3
J gene: TRBJ2-7
CDR3 protein: CASSRTSDYEQYF

V gene: TRBV5-1
J gene: TRBJ1-1
CDR3 protein: CASRTSEGTEAFF

V gene: TRBV18
J gene: TRBJ2-7
CDR3 protein: CASSPRQGGSYEQYF

V gene: TRBV6-4
J gene: TRBJ2-1
CDR3 protein: CASRMVGLGDEQFF